These T cell receptor beta chains were read from a single sample in a study of blood T cell repertoires in COVID-19. Method: immunoSEQ multiplex PCR; TCRdb's copy keeps in-frame clones and lacks some. The table includes about 250,000 clones, approximately 90% detected once. Sequenced material: PBMCs or T cells enriched from blood (not recorded which). These receptors all stem from a woman in her twenties or thirties with acute COVID-19. CDR3s include the opening cysteine and the closing phenylalanine or tryptophan. D genes are given only for firm matches. Expanded clones are given a class, and other clones once, few, many or no size at all.

>TRBJ1-5|NA|NA|TRBV7-2
TGTGCCAGCAGCCCCAGAAACGGCAATCAGCCCCAGCATTTT
CASSPRNGNQPQHF
>TRBJ1-1|NA|TRBD1|TRBV2
TGTGCCAGCAGTGAATATGGACAGGGGGGATCTGAAGCTTTCTTT
CASSEYGQGGSEAFF
>TRBJ1-2|few|TRBD1|TRBV7-9
TGTGCCAGCAGCCCCCTTGGGACAGGGGAAGGCTACACCTTC
CASSPLGTGEGYTF
>TRBJ2-1|NA|NA|TRBV4-3
TGCGCCAGCAGCCAAAAACCGGGACATCCAAAATGGGGCAACAATGAGCAGTTCTTC
CASSQKPGHPKWGNNEQFF
>TRBJ1-2|once|NA|TRBV29-1
TGCAGCGTTGGCAAACAGGGACACTATGGCTACACCTTC
CSVGKQGHYGYTF
>TRBJ2-7|NA|TRBD2|TRBV3-1/TRBV3-2
TGTGCCAGCAGCCGGAGCGGGGGGGTAGCCTACGAGCAGTACTTC
CASSRSGGVAYEQYF
>TRBJ2-4|NA|NA|TRBV3-1/TRBV3-2
TGTGCCAGCAGCCAAGGTACTTTTAGAAGTGTTGTCAAAAACATTCAGTACTTC
CASSQGTFRSVVKNIQYF
>TRBJ1-6|NA|NA|TRBV18
TGTGCCAGCTCACCATTGACAGGAGGAGTGGGCTATAATTCACCCCTCCACTTT
CASSPLTGGVGYNSPLHF
>TRBJ2-7|NA|NA|TRBV15
TGTGCCACCAGCAGAGATCTTGCAGGCACTTACTACGAGCAGTACTTC
CATSRDLAGTYYEQYF
>TRBJ1-2|NA|NA|TRBV19
TGTGCCAGTAGTCTCCGTGACTATGGCTACACCTTC
CASSLRDYGYTF
>TRBJ1-1|NA|TRBD1|TRBV29-1
TGCAGCTACCGAGGACAGGGAGAGACTGAAGCTTTCTTT
CSYRGQGETEAFF
>TRBJ2-7|NA|NA|TRBV5-1
TGCGCCAGCAATTCAGGGTCAGGCTACGAGCAGTACTTC
CASNSGSGYEQYF
>TRBJ2-7|NA|TRBD1|TRBV27
TGTGCCAGCCGCCTCATCCGGGACAGGTCCTACGAGCAGTACTTC
CASRLIRDRSYEQYF
>TRBJ1-2|NA|NA|TRBV7-9
TGTGCCAGCAGCCCACGTAGCCGCAGGGCGGATTATGGCTACACCTTC
CASSPRSRRADYGYTF
>TRBJ2-3|NA|NA|TRBV5-1
TGCGCCAGCAGCTTGGGGACTCCGGTAGATACGCAGTATTTT
CASSLGTPVDTQYF
>TRBJ1-5|once|NA|TRBV4-3
TGCGCCAGCAGCCAAGGCGGGGAGGGGGGTCAGCCCCAGCATTTT
CASSQGGEGGQPQHF
>TRBJ1-6|NA|NA|TRBV3-1/TRBV3-2
TGTGCCAGCAGCCAAACCGGGGATTCACCCCTCCACTTT
CASSQTGDSPLHF
>TRBJ1-1|once|NA|TRBV19
TGTGCCAGTTCTTCAACCATCCTTGCCCTGGAGGCTTTCTTT
CASSSTILALEAFF
>TRBJ1-2|NA|NA|TRBV6-5
TGTGCCAGCAGTCGGGGAGGGATTCTCGACGGCTACACCTTC
CASSRGGILDGYTF
>TRBJ1-1|NA|NA|TRBV9
TGTGCCAGCAGCGCAGACAGGAACACTGAAGCTTTCTTT
CASSADRNTEAFF